Shown below are 10 T cell receptor beta chains from a single sample sequenced in a study of blood T cell repertoires in COVID-19. Using immunoSEQ multiplex PCR, the repertoire was profiled, and TCRdb retains in-frame clones only, with some absent. The sample contains hundreds of thousands of clones, 90% of which appear only once. Sequencing used peripheral blood. The source is a woman aged 18-29 years with acute or convalescent COVID-19.

The chain links TRBV18 to TRBJ1-2; 7 bases map to TRBD1. The CDR3 is 14 residues long. Germline V gene lookup returns CDR1 KGHSH and CDR2 LQKENI. V was clipped by 4 bases and J by 6 bases; unmatched bases: 8. CDR3 in DNA: TGTGCCAGCTCACTTGGGAAGGGGGCGGATGGCTACACCTTC. This codes for CASSLGKGADGYTF. Looking up the rest from reference TRBV18 and TRBJ1-2 gives the full variable domain: NAGVMQNPRHLVRRRGQEARLRCSPMKGHSHVYWYRQLPEEGLKFMVYLQKENIIDESGMPKERFSAEFPKEGPSILRIQQVVRGDSAAYFCASSLGKGADGYTFGSGTRLTVV.

This chain joins TRBV19 and TRBJ1-6; the D is unclear. Trimming shortened V by 1 base and J by 0 bases, and 13 bases separated the two germline ends. This CDR3 is built from 18 residues. Germline CDR1 LNHDA, CDR2 SQIVND (reference sequence). CDR3 region: CASSIVWAASSYNSPLHF. CDR3 nucleotide sequence: TGTGCCAGTAGTATAGTCTGGGCAGCAAGCTCCTATAATTCACCCCTCCACTTT. Full variable domain (outside the CDR3, taken from reference TRBV19 and TRBJ1-6): DGGITQSPKYLFRKEGQNVTLSCEQNLNHDAMYWYRQDPGQGLRLIYYSQIVNDFQKGDIAEGYSVSREKKESFPLTVTSAQKNPTAFYLCASSIVWAASSYNSPLHFGNGTRLTVT.

The chain carries TRBV12-5 and TRBJ2-7, with 8 bases identical to TRBD2. The CDR3 runs 16 residues. Trimming took 3 bases from V and 6 from J; bases not matched to a gene: 13. Germline V gives CDR1 LGHNT, CDR2 FRNRAP. DNA for the CDR3: TGTGCTAGTGGTTTTTCCCACCCAGGACTAGCAGCCGAGCAGTACTTC. Its translation is CASGFSHPGLAAEQYF.

This clone was picked up one time. Distinct nucleotide sequences in the sample also encode this CDR3. This chain uses TRBV4-1 with TRBJ1-2; D not certain. This CDR3 spans 14 amino acids. Deletions cut 1 base from V and 4 bases from J, with 10 bases between. Germline CDR1 MGHRA, CDR2 YSYEKL. The CDR3 DNA reads as TGCGCCAGCAGCCAAGGGCAAGGGAGCTATGGCTACACCTTC. It is translated as CASSQGQGSYGYTF.

The chain combines TRBV12-3 or TRBV12-4 with TRBJ1-2; D is undetermined. This CDR3 has 13 residues. Trimming pared 5 bases from V and 4 bases from J, leaving 11 bases between. The CDR3 DNA sequence: TGTGCCAGCAGTCCGGGGAGTCCCTATGGCTACACCTTC. Protein product: CASSPGSPYGYTF.

The chain uses TRBV12-5 and TRBJ1-5, with D hard to call. The germline gives CDR1 LGHNT, CDR2 FRNRAP. The CDR3 is made up of 12 amino acids. Trimming cost V 7 bases and J 5 bases, with 9 bases left between them. CDR3 DNA sequence: TGTGCTAGTGCCATGGGCCATCAGCCCCAGCATTTT. Its protein product is CASAMGHQPQHF.

The genes are TRBV14 and TRBJ2-7; D is possibly TRBD1 (6 bases). The V gene lost 0 bases and the J gene lost 2 bases, with 20 bases spanning the gap. This CDR3 spans 18 amino acids. The V gene's germline CDR1 is SGHDN and CDR2 FVKESK. DNA of the CDR3: TGTGCCAGCAGCCAAGAGGCGTATTTGGCAGGGGCCACCTACGAGCAGTACTTC. Its translation is CASSQEAYLAGATYEQYF.

The rearrangement links TRBV27 to TRBJ1-1; D is unresolved. The germline V gene encodes CDR1 MNHEY and CDR2 SMNVEV (reference sequence). This CDR3 is 14 amino acids long. Trimming took 6 bases from V and 1 from J, leaving 12 bases between them. The CDR3 protein is CASSPGLGNTEAFF. Here the CDR3 DNA reads TGTGCCAGCAGCCCGGGGTTAGGGAACACTGAAGCTTTCTTT.

The rearrangement uses TRBV9 and TRBJ1-1; weak D call: TRBD1 (6 bases). The CDR3 is 15 amino acids. Trimming pared 0 bases from V and 8 bases from J, leaving 17 bases between. CDR1 and CDR2 from the germline V gene are SGDLS and YYNGEE. The DNA for the CDR3 is TGTGCCAGCAGCGTAGATGTAGGGTGGACAGAAGAAGCTTTCTTT. Its translation is CASSVDVGWTEEAFF.

A remark on this clone: Different DNA sequences within this sample yield the same CDR3. V usage is TRBV19 and J usage is TRBJ1-1; D is unresolved. Germline values: CDR1 LNHDA, CDR2 SQIVND (reference sequence). V was clipped by 3 bases and J by 1 base, with 6 bases between them. The CDR3 consists of 13 residues. CDR3 region: CASSIWPNTEAFF. In nucleotides, the CDR3 is TGTGCCAGTAGTATTTGGCCGAACACTGAAGCTTTCTTT.